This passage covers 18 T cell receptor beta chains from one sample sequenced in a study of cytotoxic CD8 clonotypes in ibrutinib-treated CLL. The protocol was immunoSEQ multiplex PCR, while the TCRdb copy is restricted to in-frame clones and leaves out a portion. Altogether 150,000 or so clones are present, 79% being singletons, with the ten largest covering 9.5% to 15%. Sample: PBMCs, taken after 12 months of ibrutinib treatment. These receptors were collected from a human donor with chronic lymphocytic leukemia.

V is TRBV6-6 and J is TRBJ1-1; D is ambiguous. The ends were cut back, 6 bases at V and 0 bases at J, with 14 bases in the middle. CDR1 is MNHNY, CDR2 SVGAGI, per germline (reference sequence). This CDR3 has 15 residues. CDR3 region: CASSSYSILNTEAFF. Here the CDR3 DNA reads TGTGCCAGCAGCAGTTACAGCATTTTGAACACTGAAGCTTTCTTT.

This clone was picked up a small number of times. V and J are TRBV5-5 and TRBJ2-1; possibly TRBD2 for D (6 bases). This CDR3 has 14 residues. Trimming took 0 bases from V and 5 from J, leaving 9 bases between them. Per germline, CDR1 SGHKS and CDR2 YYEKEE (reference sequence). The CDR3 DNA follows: TGTGCCAGCAGCTTGGGGCGGGGCAACAATGAGCAGTTCTTC. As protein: CASSLGRGNNEQFF.

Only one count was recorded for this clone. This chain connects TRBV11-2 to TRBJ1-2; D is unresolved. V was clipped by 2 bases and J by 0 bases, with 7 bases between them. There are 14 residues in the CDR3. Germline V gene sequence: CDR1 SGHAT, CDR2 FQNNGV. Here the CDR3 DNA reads TGTGCCAGCAGCTTAAGCGTCGCTAACTATGGCTACACCTTC. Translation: CASSLSVANYGYTF.

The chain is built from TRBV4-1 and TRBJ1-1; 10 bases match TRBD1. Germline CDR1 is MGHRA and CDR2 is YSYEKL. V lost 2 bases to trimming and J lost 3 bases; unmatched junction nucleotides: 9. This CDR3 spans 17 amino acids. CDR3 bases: TGCGCCAGCAGCCAACAGACAGGGGGCTGGGCGGACACTGAAGCTTTCTTT. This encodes CASSQQTGGWADTEAFF.

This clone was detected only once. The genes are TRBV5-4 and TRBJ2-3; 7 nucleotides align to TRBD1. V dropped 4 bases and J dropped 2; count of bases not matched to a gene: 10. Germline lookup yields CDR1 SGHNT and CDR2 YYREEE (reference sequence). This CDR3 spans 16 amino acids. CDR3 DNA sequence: TGTGCCAGCAGCCCGACAGGGTCGCAGCACACAGATACGCAGTATTTT. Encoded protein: CASSPTGSQHTDTQYF.

The CDR3 protein is CASSRLHTDTQYF. The CDR3 nucleotides read TGTGCCAGCAGCAGGCTCCACACAGATACGCAGTATTTT. This sequence joins TRBV2 and TRBJ2-3; no definite D call. This CDR3 comprises 13 residues. CDR1 and CDR2 from the germline V gene are SNHLY and FYNNEI. V lost 6 bases to trimming and J lost 2 bases, with 9 bases between them.

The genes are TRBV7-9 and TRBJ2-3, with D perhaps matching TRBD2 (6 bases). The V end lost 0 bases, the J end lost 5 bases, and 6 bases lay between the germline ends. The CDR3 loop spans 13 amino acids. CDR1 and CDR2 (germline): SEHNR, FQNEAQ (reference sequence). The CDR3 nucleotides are TGTGCCAGCAGCTTAGCGGAGGGAGATACGCAGTATTTT. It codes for CASSLAEGDTQYF.

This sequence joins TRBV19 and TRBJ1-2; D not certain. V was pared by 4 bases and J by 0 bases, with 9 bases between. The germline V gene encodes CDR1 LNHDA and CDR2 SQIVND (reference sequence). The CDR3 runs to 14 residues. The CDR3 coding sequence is TGTGCCAGTAGTAAGTCGGCCACTAACTATGGCTACACCTTC. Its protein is CASSKSATNYGYTF.

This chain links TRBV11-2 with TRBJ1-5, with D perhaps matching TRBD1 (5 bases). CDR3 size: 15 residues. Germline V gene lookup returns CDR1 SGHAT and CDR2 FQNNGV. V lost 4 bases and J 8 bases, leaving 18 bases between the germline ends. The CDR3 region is CASSSAPGWNEPQHF. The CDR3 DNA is TGTGCCAGCAGCTCAGCCCCAGGGTGGAATGAGCCCCAGCATTTT.

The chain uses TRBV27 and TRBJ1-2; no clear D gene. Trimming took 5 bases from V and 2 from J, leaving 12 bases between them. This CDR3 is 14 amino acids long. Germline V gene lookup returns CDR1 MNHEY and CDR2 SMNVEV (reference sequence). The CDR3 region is CASSAWGSNYGYTF. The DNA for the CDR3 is TGTGCCAGCAGTGCGTGGGGATCCAACTATGGCTACACCTTC.

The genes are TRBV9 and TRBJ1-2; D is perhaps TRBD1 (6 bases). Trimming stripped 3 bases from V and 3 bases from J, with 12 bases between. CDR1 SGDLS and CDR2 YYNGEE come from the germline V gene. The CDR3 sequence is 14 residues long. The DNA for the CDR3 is TGTGCCAGCAGCGCAAACAGGGTTGACTATGGCTACACCTTC. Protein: CASSANRVDYGYTF.

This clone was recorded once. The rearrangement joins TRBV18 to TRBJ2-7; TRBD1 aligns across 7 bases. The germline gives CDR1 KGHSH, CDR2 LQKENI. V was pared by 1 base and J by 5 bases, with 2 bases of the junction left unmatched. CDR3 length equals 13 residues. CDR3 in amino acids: CASSPRTGDEQYF. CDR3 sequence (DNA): TGTGCCAGCTCACCACGTACAGGGGACGAGCAGTACTTC.

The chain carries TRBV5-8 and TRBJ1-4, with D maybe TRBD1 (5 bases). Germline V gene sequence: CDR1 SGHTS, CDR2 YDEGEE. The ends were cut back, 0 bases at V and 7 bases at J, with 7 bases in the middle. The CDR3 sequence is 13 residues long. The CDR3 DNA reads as TGTGCCAGCAGCTTGGCGGGGGGTGAAAAACTGTTTTTT. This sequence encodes CASSLAGGEKLFF.

The CDR3, as DNA: TGTGCCAGTAGACATGTTAGCGGGAACCCCCGCAATGAGCAGTTCTTC. It encodes CASRHVSGNPRNEQFF. The chain links TRBV19 to TRBJ2-1; 8 bases align to TRBD2. V shed 6 bases, J shed 6 bases, and the junction held 13 bases outside the gene matches. Germline V lookup: CDR1 LNHDA, CDR2 SQIVND (reference sequence). The CDR3 length is 16 residues. The complete variable domain, with remaining parts taken from reference TRBV19 and TRBJ2-1, reads DGGITQSPKYLFRKEGQNVTLSCEQNLNHDAMYWYRQDPGQGLRLIYYSQIVNDFQKGDIAEGYSVSREKKESFPLTVTSAQKNPTAFYLCASRHVSGNPRNEQFFGPGTRLTVL.

CDR3 amino acids: CSVEETTSGIVDTQYF. The CDR3 DNA follows: TGCAGCGTTGAAGAAACGACTAGCGGGATAGTAGATACGCAGTATTTT. The rearrangement uses TRBV29-1 and TRBJ2-3; 11 nucleotides line up with TRBD2. The germline V gene has CDR1 SQVTM and CDR2 ANQGSEA. With 0 bases clipped from V and 5 bases from J, the junction kept 7 bases outside the gene matches. The CDR3 totals 16 residues.

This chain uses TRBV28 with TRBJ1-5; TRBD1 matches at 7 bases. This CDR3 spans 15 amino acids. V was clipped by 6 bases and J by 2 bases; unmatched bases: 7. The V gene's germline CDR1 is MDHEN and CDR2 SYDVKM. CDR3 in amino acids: CASSSDRDGNQPQHF. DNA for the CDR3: TGTGCCAGCAGCTCAGACAGGGATGGCAATCAGCCCCAGCATTTT.

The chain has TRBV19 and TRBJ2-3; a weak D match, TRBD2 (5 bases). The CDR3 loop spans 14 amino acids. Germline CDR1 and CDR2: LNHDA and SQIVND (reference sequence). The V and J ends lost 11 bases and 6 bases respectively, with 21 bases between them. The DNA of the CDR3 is TGTGCCGCCAGTAGTACTCTCGGAGGTGATACGCAGTATTTT. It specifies CAASSTLGGDTQYF.

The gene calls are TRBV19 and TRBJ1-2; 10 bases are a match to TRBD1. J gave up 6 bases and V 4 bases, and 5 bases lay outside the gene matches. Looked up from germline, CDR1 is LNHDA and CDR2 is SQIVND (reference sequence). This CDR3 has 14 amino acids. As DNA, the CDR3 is TGTGCCAGTAGTACCCGGACAGGGGGGAATGGCTACACCTTC. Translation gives CASSTRTGGNGYTF. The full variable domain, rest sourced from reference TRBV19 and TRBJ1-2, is DGGITQSPKYLFRKEGQNVTLSCEQNLNHDAMYWYRQDPGQGLRLIYYSQIVNDFQKGDIAEGYSVSREKKESFPLTVTSAQKNPTAFYLCASSTRTGGNGYTFGSGTRLTVV.